A selection of T cell receptor beta chains follows, all from one sample in a study of shared clonotypes between healthy human individuals. TCRdb's copy holds only in-frame clones and misses some; the assay was immunoSEQ multiplex PCR. Found here are over 2 million clones, roughly 96% of them singletons; the top ten hold approximately 0.13%. The material sequenced was naive CD4+ T cells sorted from blood. The receptors here all came from a man aged 18 to 30 in good health. Each CDR3 is given with its conserved first and last residue. Fields, in order: V gene, CDR3 length, CDR3 protein.

V gene: TRBV10-3; CDR3 length: 16; CDR3 protein: CAISGEGGSPADTQYF
V gene: TRBV6-1; CDR3 length: 13; CDR3 protein: CASTSLVGTEAFF
V gene: TRBV27; CDR3 length: 14; CDR3 protein: CASSSTGGSYEQYF
V gene: TRBV19; CDR3 length: 12; CDR3 protein: CASSNTGTEAFF
V gene: TRBV5-6; CDR3 length: 12; CDR3 protein: CASSPDNNEQFF
V gene: TRBV2; CDR3 length: 15; CDR3 protein: CASSEQTGPGNTIYF
V gene: TRBV18; CDR3 length: 13; CDR3 protein: CASSPGHLETQYF
V gene: TRBV5-1; CDR3 length: 15; CDR3 protein: CASSFRDRGIETQYF
V gene: TRBV30; CDR3 length: 11; CDR3 protein: CAWSLGYGYTF
V gene: TRBV18; CDR3 length: 12; CDR3 protein: CASSPGGDTQYF
V gene: TRBV6-5; CDR3 length: 13; CDR3 protein: CASSPSRAREQYF
V gene: TRBV6-5; CDR3 length: 15; CDR3 protein: CASSYSLVDTDTQYF
V gene: TRBV30; CDR3 length: 14; CDR3 protein: CAWSVGSFNEKLFF
V gene: TRBV7-9; CDR3 length: 13; CDR3 protein: CASSAWTGNEQFF
V gene: TRBV30; CDR3 length: 14; CDR3 protein: CAWSVGRGYTEAFF
V gene: TRBV7-9; CDR3 length: 16; CDR3 protein: CASSLVDGTYNQPQHF
V gene: TRBV10-3; CDR3 length: 13; CDR3 protein: CATLGVPTDTQYF
V gene: TRBV6-9; CDR3 length: 18; CDR3 protein: CASSYSRDASLWANVLTF
V gene: TRBV18; CDR3 length: 14; CDR3 protein: CASSAGLAPDTQYF
V gene: TRBV6-6; CDR3 length: 15; CDR3 protein: CASSPGQAGANVLTF
V gene: TRBV5-4; CDR3 length: 15; CDR3 protein: CASSGGQPYNSPLHF
V gene: TRBV10-3; CDR3 length: 11; CDR3 protein: CAIRGEETQYF
V gene: TRBV25-1; CDR3 length: 14; CDR3 protein: CASSQTGAVQPQHF
V gene: TRBV5-6; CDR3 length: 14; CDR3 protein: CASSLRGFGSPLHF
V gene: TRBV23-1; CDR3 length: 17; CDR3 protein: CASSLSDKPWTNYGYTF
V gene: TRBV7-9; CDR3 length: 16; CDR3 protein: CASSLLLAGASYEQYF
V gene: TRBV13; CDR3 length: 14; CDR3 protein: CASSARTFSYEQYF
V gene: TRBV21-1; CDR3 length: 13; CDR3 protein: CASSKQWITEAFF
V gene: TRBV5-1; CDR3 length: 14; CDR3 protein: CASSLASGGETQYF
V gene: TRBV30; CDR3 length: 15; CDR3 protein: CAWSLGFTGYNEQFF
V gene: TRBV9; CDR3 length: 15; CDR3 protein: CASSPKGTVNNIQYF
V gene: TRBV10-3; CDR3 length: 16; CDR3 protein: CAIRAYGTTSYNEQFF
V gene: TRBV5-4; CDR3 length: 15; CDR3 protein: CASSQVAQGARGYTF
V gene: TRBV6-6; CDR3 length: 12; CDR3 protein: CASSYEGNTIYF
V gene: TRBV6-1; CDR3 length: 14; CDR3 protein: CASSEAQGPYEQYF
V gene: TRBV18; CDR3 length: 16; CDR3 protein: CASSPTSAPSSYEQYF
V gene: TRBV6-6; CDR3 length: 14; CDR3 protein: CASSLGQANYGYTF
V gene: TRBV19; CDR3 length: 15; CDR3 protein: CASSILTGITDTQYF
V gene: TRBV30; CDR3 length: 13; CDR3 protein: CAWSVVGHTEAFF
V gene: TRBV5-1; CDR3 length: 16; CDR3 protein: CASSSLDWVNQETQYF
V gene: TRBV18; CDR3 length: 14; CDR3 protein: CASSQRNGDQPQQF
V gene: TRBV7-9; CDR3 length: 15; CDR3 protein: CASSLNAGGRTTIYF
V gene: TRBV30; CDR3 length: 21; CDR3 protein: CAWTLRTRTSGSRNIYNEQFF
V gene: TRBV5-1; CDR3 length: 13; CDR3 protein: CASSLGQNSPLHF
V gene: TRBV28; CDR3 length: 13; CDR3 protein: CASSSGQDSEQYF
V gene: TRBV7-2; CDR3 length: 16; CDR3 protein: CASSPVPGQSTGELFF
V gene: TRBV7-9; CDR3 length: 12; CDR3 protein: CASSRGTGELFF
V gene: TRBV5-6; CDR3 length: 13; CDR3 protein: CASSLDRTYEQYF